Shown below are 18 T cell receptor beta chains from a single sample sequenced in a study of neoadjuvant anti-PD-1 for oral cavity cancer. Produced via immunoSEQ multiplex PCR; TCRdb's table is partial and in-frame only. This sample has 55,000 to 80,000 clones; approximately 82% occur once, and the top ten carry around 3.2%. The material was PBMCs, obtained before nivolumab (anti-PD-1) treatment. The receptors shown here come from a person aged 40 to 85 with oral cavity squamous cell carcinoma.

The chain links TRBV5-6 to TRBJ2-7; D is tentatively TRBD1 or TRBD2 (5 bases each). This CDR3 comprises 15 residues. Germline values: CDR1 SGHDT, CDR2 YYEEEE. The V end was cut by 1 base, the J end by 2 bases, with 13 bases between. The DNA for the CDR3 is TGTGCCAGCAGCTTGCGAGGGGCAGGGACCTACGAGCAGTACTTC. This codes for CASSLRGAGTYEQYF. The complete variable domain, with remaining parts taken from reference TRBV5-6 and TRBJ2-7, reads DAGVTQSPTHLIKTRGQQVTLRCSPKSGHDTVSWYQQALGQGPQFIFQYYEEEERQRGNFPDRFSGHQFPNYSSELNVNALLLGDSALYLCASSLRGAGTYEQYFGPGTRLTVT.

V gene TRBV7-3 combines with J gene TRBJ2-3; unclear D gene. The germline V and J ends were trimmed by 5 bases and 3 bases, with 6 bases remaining between them. From germline, CDR1 is SGHTA and CDR2 FQGTGA. The CDR3 runs to 12 residues. DNA of the CDR3: TGTGCCAGCAGCGCCAATACAGATACGCAGTATTTT. Translated: CASSANTDTQYF.

The chain links TRBV6-5 to TRBJ1-2, with D possibly matching TRBD1 (6 bases). Trimming removed 4 bases from V and 1 base from J, with 13 bases in between. Germline values: CDR1 MNHEY, CDR2 SVGAGI. The CDR3 runs 15 residues. CDR3 sequence: CASSLAGAGNYGYTF. The CDR3 DNA reads TGTGCCAGCAGTTTGGCAGGGGCGGGTAACTATGGCTACACCTTC.

This clone was detected a few times. The rearrangement uses TRBV7-3 and TRBJ2-1, with TRBD1 identical over 11 bases. The germline V gene encodes CDR1 SGHTA and CDR2 FQGTGA. The V segment lost 5 bases and the J segment 8 bases; nucleotides outside the gene matches: 8. The CDR3 runs to 15 residues. The CDR3 DNA is TGTGCCAGCAGCACTACGGGACAGGGGGGCGATGAGCAGTTCTTC. As protein: CASSTTGQGGDEQFF.

CDR3: CASTVGPGGKQETQYF. CDR3 DNA sequence: TGCGCCAGCACCGTCGGCCCAGGGGGTAAACAAGAGACCCAGTACTTC. This chain connects TRBV5-1 to TRBJ2-5; 7 bases align to TRBD1. This CDR3 has 16 residues. Germline CDR1 SGHRS, CDR2 YFSETQ. Trimming at V came to 6 bases and at J to 2 bases, leaving 13 bases not matched to a gene.

This sequence joins TRBV7-9 and TRBJ1-1; D gene uncertain. Trimming shortened V by 5 bases and J by 7 bases, and 11 bases separated the two germline ends. CDR1 is SEHNR and CDR2 is FQNEAQ in the germline V gene (reference sequence). The CDR3 contains 12 residues. The CDR3 here is CASSLTHLEAFF. CDR3 nucleotide sequence: TGTGCCAGCAGCCTCACCCATCTTGAAGCTTTCTTT.

The chain has TRBV7-9 and TRBJ1-5, with 9 bases fitting TRBD1. CDR3 length: 15 amino acids. The junction had 2 bases not matched to a gene; V was cut back by 0 bases and J by 5 bases. Per the germline V gene, CDR1 is SEHNR and CDR2 is FQNEAQ (reference sequence). For the CDR3, the DNA is TGTGCCAGCAGCTTAGCGGGGACAGGGCATCAGCCCCAGCATTTT. Amino acid sequence: CASSLAGTGHQPQHF. The entire variable domain, with the rest obtained from reference TRBV7-9 and TRBJ1-5, is as follows: DTGVSQNPRHKITKRGQNVTFRCDPISEHNRLYWYRQTLGQGPEFLTYFQNEAQLEKSRLLSDRFSAERPKGSFSTLEIQRTEQGDSAMYLCASSLAGTGHQPQHFGDGTRLSIL.

For this clone: The sample carries other DNA sequences with the same CDR3. The chain employs TRBV27 and TRBJ1-5; D is perhaps TRBD1 (5 bases). This CDR3 has 12 amino acids. V gave up 4 bases and J gave up 6 bases, with 7 bases separating them. Germline V lookup: CDR1 MNHEY, CDR2 SMNVEV (reference sequence). The CDR3 DNA follows: TGTGCCAGCAGTTCTCAGGGTCAGCCCCAGCATTTT. This gives the protein CASSSQGQPQHF.

V is TRBV6-6 and J is TRBJ2-7; D might be TRBD1 (6 bases). The ends were cut back, 2 bases at V and 5 bases at J, with 7 bases in the middle. The CDR3 has 12 residues. Germline V CDR1 and CDR2: MNHNY, SVGAGI (reference sequence). CDR3 sequence reads: CASSYHRDEQYF. Here the CDR3 DNA reads TGTGCCAGCAGTTACCACAGGGACGAGCAGTACTTC.

This clone was seen a handful of times. Other DNA variants within this sample encode the same CDR3. The chain joins TRBV6-5 to TRBJ2-5; no clear D. V was clipped by 0 bases and J by 4 bases, with 6 bases between them. Germline CDR1 is MNHEY and CDR2 is SVGAGI. The CDR3 sequence is 13 residues long. The chain's CDR3 is CASSYSVGETQYF. In DNA, the CDR3 is TGTGCCAGCAGTTACTCTGTCGGAGAGACCCAGTACTTC.

The V and J genes are TRBV19 and TRBJ2-1; 8 bases align to TRBD2. V lost 6 bases, J lost 4 bases, and 11 bases stayed unmatched. The germline V gene encodes CDR1 LNHDA and CDR2 SQIVND (reference sequence). This CDR3 comprises 16 residues. The CDR3 coding sequence is TGTGCCAGTAGGGGGCTGAGCGGGGGAAGTTACAATGAGCAGTTCTTC. Translation gives CASRGLSGGSYNEQFF.

This chain uses TRBV18 with TRBJ1-5; D perhaps matches TRBD1 (5 bases). The V gene's germline CDR1 is KGHSH and CDR2 LQKENI. Trimming cost V 0 bases and J 14 bases, with 20 bases left between them. The CDR3 has 15 residues. The CDR3 protein is CASSPPGLGGEGKHF. The CDR3 region has the DNA TGTGCCAGCTCACCACCGGGCTTGGGGGGAGAAGGAAAGCATTTT.

The CDR3, as DNA: TGTGCCAGCAGCCTCAGGGGGCGGGATGAGCAGTTCTTC. This encodes CASSLRGRDEQFF. This rearrangement joins TRBV13 to TRBJ2-1; 8 nucleotides align to TRBD1. The germline V gene has CDR1 PRHDT and CDR2 FYEKMQ (reference sequence). Germline trimming cut 5 bases from V and 8 bases from J; bases unmatched to any gene: 5. This CDR3 has 13 residues.

The V and J genes are TRBV4-1 and TRBJ2-7, with 10 positions matching TRBD2. Germline values: CDR1 MGHRA, CDR2 YSYEKL. CDR3 length: 18 amino acids. J gave up 0 bases and V 0 bases, and 8 bases lay outside the gene matches. CDR3 residues: CASSQDTGLAESSYEQYF. In DNA, the CDR3 is TGCGCCAGCAGCCAAGATACAGGACTAGCGGAAAGCTCCTACGAGCAGTACTTC.

This chain links TRBV7-6 with TRBJ2-1, with 12 bases lining up with TRBD2. Germline lookup yields CDR1 SGHVS and CDR2 FNYEAQ. Germline trimming cut 5 bases from V and 8 bases from J; bases unmatched to any gene: 4. CDR3 size: 14 residues. The CDR3 reads CASSPRLAGDEQFF. The CDR3 DNA sequence: TGTGCCAGCAGCCCAAGACTAGCGGGAGATGAGCAGTTCTTC.

The CDR3 sequence is CASSVGTAREKLFF. CDR3 sequence (DNA): TGTGCCAGCAGCGTCGGGACGGCCAGGGAAAAACTGTTTTTT. The rearrangement links TRBV7-2 to TRBJ1-4; D may be TRBD1 (5 bases). Germline assignment: CDR1 SGHTA and CDR2 FQGNSA. V shed 5 bases and J shed 8 bases, with 15 bases lying between them. The CDR3 has 14 amino acids.

The chain joins TRBV30 to TRBJ2-7; TRBD2 matches at 8 bases. Germline V gives CDR1 GTSNPN, CDR2 SVGIG (reference sequence). V lost 0 bases and J lost 3; bases outside the gene matches: 4. This CDR3 has 14 amino acids. CDR3 in amino acids: CAWSVGSGSYEQYF. The CDR3 DNA is TGTGCCTGGAGTGTAGGCAGCGGGAGCTACGAGCAGTACTTC.

The genes are TRBV5-1 and TRBJ2-7; 12 bases line up with TRBD2. CDR1 SGHRS and CDR2 YFSETQ come from the germline V gene. V gave up 4 bases and J gave up 7 bases; unmatched junction bases: 15. The CDR3 has 17 residues. CDR3 nucleotides: TGCGCCAGCAGCCCGGTGGCTAGCGGGGGGGCTATGGCTGAGCAGTACTTC. Amino acid sequence: CASSPVASGGAMAEQYF.